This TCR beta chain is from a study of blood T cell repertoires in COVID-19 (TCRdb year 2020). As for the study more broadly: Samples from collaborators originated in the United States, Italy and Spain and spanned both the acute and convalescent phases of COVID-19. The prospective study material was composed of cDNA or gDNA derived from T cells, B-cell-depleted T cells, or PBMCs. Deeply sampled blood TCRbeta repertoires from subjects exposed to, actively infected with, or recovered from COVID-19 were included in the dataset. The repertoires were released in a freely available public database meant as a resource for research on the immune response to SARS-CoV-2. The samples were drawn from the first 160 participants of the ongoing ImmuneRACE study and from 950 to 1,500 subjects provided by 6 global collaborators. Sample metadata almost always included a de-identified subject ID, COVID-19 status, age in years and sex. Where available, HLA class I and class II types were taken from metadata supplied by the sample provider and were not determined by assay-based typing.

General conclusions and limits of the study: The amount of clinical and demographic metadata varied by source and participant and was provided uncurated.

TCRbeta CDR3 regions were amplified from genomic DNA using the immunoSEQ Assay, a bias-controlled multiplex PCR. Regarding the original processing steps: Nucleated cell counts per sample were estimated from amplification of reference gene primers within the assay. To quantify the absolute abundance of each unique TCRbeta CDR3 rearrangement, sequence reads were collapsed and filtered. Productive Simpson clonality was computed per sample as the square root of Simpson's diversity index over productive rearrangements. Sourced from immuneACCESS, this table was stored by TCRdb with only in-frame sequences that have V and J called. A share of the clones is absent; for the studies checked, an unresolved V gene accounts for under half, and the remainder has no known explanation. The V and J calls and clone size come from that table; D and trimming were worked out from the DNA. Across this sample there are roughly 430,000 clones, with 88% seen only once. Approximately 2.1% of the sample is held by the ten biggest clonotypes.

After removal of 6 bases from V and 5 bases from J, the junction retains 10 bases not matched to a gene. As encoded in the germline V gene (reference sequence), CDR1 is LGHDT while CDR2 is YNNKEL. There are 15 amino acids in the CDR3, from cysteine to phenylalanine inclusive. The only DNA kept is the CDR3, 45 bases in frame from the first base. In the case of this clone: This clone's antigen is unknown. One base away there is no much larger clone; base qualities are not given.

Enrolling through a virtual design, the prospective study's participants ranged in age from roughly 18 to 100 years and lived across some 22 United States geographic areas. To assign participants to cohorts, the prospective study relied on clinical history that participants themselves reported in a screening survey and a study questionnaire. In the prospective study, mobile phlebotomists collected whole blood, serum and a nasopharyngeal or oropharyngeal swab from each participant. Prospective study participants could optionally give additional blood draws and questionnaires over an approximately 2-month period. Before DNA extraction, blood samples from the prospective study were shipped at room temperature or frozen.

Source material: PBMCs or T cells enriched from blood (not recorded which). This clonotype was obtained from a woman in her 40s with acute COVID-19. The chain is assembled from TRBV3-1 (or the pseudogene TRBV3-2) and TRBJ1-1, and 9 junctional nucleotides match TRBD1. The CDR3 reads CASRHTGGLGTEAFF. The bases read TGTGCCAGCAGACATACAGGGGGCTTGGGGACTGAAGCTTTCTTT.